Below are 20 T cell receptor beta chains sequenced from a single sample in a study of T cell responses to AZD1222 COVID-19 vaccine. Assay: immunoSEQ multiplex PCR; the TCRdb copy retains only in-frame clones and omits some. The table includes 93,000 or so clones, roughly 91% detected once. The material sequenced was peripheral blood, taken on day 0 of AZD1222 vaccination. All receptors derive from an adult in good health.

This sequence joins TRBV19 and TRBJ2-1; D perhaps matches TRBD1 (6 bases). CDR1 and CDR2 from the germline V gene are LNHDA and SQIVND (reference sequence). The V end lost 7 bases, the J end lost 2 bases, and 18 bases lay between the germline ends. The CDR3 has 16 amino acids. The CDR3 DNA reads TGTGCCAGTACCGAACTCGGACAGAACCCCTACAATGAGCAGTTCTTC. Translating it yields CASTELGQNPYNEQFF.

This clone was observed a single time. The rearrangement links TRBV12-3 or TRBV12-4 to TRBJ1-2, with D perhaps TRBD1 (6 bases). Deletions cut 7 bases from V and 8 bases from J, with 17 bases between. This CDR3 is built from 13 residues. The CDR3, as DNA: TGTGCCAGCAATTCCGGGACACCATGGGGCTACACCTTC. Amino acid sequence: CASNSGTPWGYTF.

CDR3 amino acids: CASSTYEQYF. The CDR3 DNA follows: TGTGCCAGCAGCACCTACGAGCAGTACTTC. The V call is TRBV21-1, the J call TRBJ2-7. TRBV21-1 is termed a pseudogene. This CDR3 contains 10 residues.

The rearrangement joins TRBV28 to TRBJ1-5; D is ambiguous. The CDR3 length is 14 residues. CDR1 and CDR2 from the germline V gene are MDHEN and SYDVKM. V was clipped by 10 bases and J by 1 base, with 14 bases between them. CDR3 sequence (DNA): TGTGCCACCCAATCTCGGCGGAGCAATCAGCCCCAGCATTTT. This encodes CATQSRRSNQPQHF.

The chain uses TRBV6-4 and TRBJ1-3, with TRBD1 as a possible D gene (5 bases). CDR1 and CDR2 from the germline V gene are MRHNA and SNTAGT. This CDR3 region has 19 residues. Trimming left V 6 bases short and J 0 bases short, with 24 bases between. The CDR3 here is CASRASIGTTRNSGNTIYF. The DNA for the CDR3 is TGTGCCAGCAGGGCCTCGATCGGGACTACCCGAAACTCTGGAAACACCATATATTTT.

The chain has TRBV7-3 and TRBJ2-1, with TRBD1 matching over 7 bases. The germline V gene has CDR1 SGHTA and CDR2 FQGTGA. CDR3 length equals 14 residues. V trimming: 5 bases; J trimming: 7 bases; junction bases outside the gene matches: 8. The CDR3 sequence is CASSPGQIGNEQFF. DNA of the CDR3: TGTGCCAGCAGCCCGGGACAGATCGGGAATGAGCAGTTCTTC. Together with reference TRBV7-3 and TRBJ2-1, the CDR3 gives the full variable domain: GAGVSQTPSNKVTEKGKYVELRCDPISGHTALYWYRQSLGQGPEFLIYFQGTGAADDSGLPNDRFFAVRPEGSVSTLKIQRTERGDSAVYLCASSPGQIGNEQFFGPGTRLTVL.

The chain combines TRBV7-3 with TRBJ2-1; D is perhaps TRBD1 (5 bases). Trimming removed 1 base from V and 0 bases from J, with 10 bases in between. The V gene's germline CDR1 is SGHTA and CDR2 FQGTGA. The CDR3 is 16 amino acids. CDR3 bases: TGTGCCAGCAGCTTAAGTAGGGGCCCCTCCTACAATGAGCAGTTCTTC. Amino acid sequence: CASSLSRGPSYNEQFF.

This rearrangement joins TRBV9 to TRBJ2-1; TRBD1 matches at 10 bases. Germline V gives CDR1 SGDLS, CDR2 YYNGEE. The trim removed 2 bases at V and 4 bases at J, leaving 6 bases unmatched. The CDR3 length is 16 residues. CDR3 in amino acids: CASSVTGGNMYNEQFF. In DNA, the CDR3 is TGTGCCAGCAGCGTGACAGGGGGCAATATGTACAATGAGCAGTTCTTC.

The rearrangement uses TRBV10-3 and TRBJ1-3, with no clear D. CDR1 ENHRY and CDR2 SYGVKD come from the germline V gene. CDR3 length: 12 amino acids. Trimming pared 4 bases from V and 1 base from J, leaving 2 bases between. The CDR3 region is CAISGSGNTIYF. The CDR3 nucleotides read TGTGCCATCAGTGGTTCTGGAAACACCATATATTTT.

The V gene is TRBV30, the J gene TRBJ2-1; 11 nucleotides align to TRBD2. Looked up from germline, CDR1 is GTSNPN and CDR2 is SVGIG (reference sequence). The CDR3 consists of 14 residues. V lost 3 bases and J lost 7; bases outside the gene matches: 5. The CDR3 DNA reads TGTGCCTGGAGACCTAGCGGGAGGAGGAATGAGCAGTTCTTC. The encoded protein is CAWRPSGRRNEQFF.

V and J are TRBV6-5 and TRBJ1-4, with 8 bases matching TRBD1. Per the germline V gene, CDR1 is MNHEY and CDR2 is SVGAGI. The CDR3 sequence is 14 residues long. V shed 6 bases and J 8 bases; nucleotides not matched to a gene: 8. CDR3 sequence reads: CASRRTGMGEKLFF. The CDR3 region has the DNA TGTGCCAGCAGGAGGACAGGGATGGGCGAAAAACTGTTTTTT.

CDR3 DNA sequence: TGCGCCAGCACCCAGGAGGGGGATCACTATGGCTACACCTTC. Translated: CASTQEGDHYGYTF. The V gene is TRBV5-1, the J gene TRBJ1-2; weak D call: TRBD1 (6 bases). The germline gives CDR1 SGHRS, CDR2 YFSETQ. The CDR3 totals 14 residues. Trimming shortened V by 6 bases and J by 3 bases, and 15 bases separated the two germline ends. Full variable domain (rest looked up from reference TRBV5-1 and TRBJ1-2): KAGVTQTPRYLIKTRGQQVTLSCSPISGHRSVSWYQQTPGQGLQFLFEYFSETQRNKGNFPGRFSGRQFSNSRSEMNVSTLELGDSALYLCASTQEGDHYGYTFGSGTRLTVV.

This clone was recorded only once. The V and J genes are TRBV3-1 (or the pseudogene TRBV3-2) and TRBJ1-6, with D possibly TRBD1 on 5 matching bases. The CDR3 is made up of 13 amino acids. Germline-derived CDR1 and CDR2 are LGHDT and YNNKEL (reference sequence). The V end was cut by 3 bases, the J end by 7 bases, with 7 bases between. For the CDR3, the DNA is TGTGCCAGCAGCCAGTCAGGGAATTCACCCCTCCACTTT. Protein sequence: CASSQSGNSPLHF.

V and J are TRBV5-1 and TRBJ2-3; D may be TRBD1 (6 bases). CDR3 length equals 14 residues. Looked up from germline, CDR1 is SGHRS and CDR2 is YFSETQ. Trimming left V 4 bases short and J 2 bases short, with 11 bases between. The CDR3 DNA is TGCGCCAGCAGCACTGGACAGCCCACAGATACGCAGTATTTT. Its protein is CASSTGQPTDTQYF.

The chain employs TRBV27 and TRBJ1-2, with TRBD1 as a possible D gene (6 bases). The germline gives CDR1 MNHEY, CDR2 SMNVEV (reference sequence). The CDR3 runs 14 residues. Trimming took 4 bases from V and 4 from J, leaving 13 bases between them. The CDR3 sequence: CASSYKQGAYGYTF. CDR3 DNA: TGTGCCAGCAGTTACAAACAGGGCGCCTATGGCTACACCTTC.

The table lists this clone with a count of one. This chain connects TRBV28 to TRBJ1-1; D is undetermined. Germline V gene data show CDR1 as MDHEN and CDR2 as SYDVKM. CDR3 length: 13 amino acids. Trimming took 4 bases from V and 1 from J, leaving 7 bases between them. Here the CDR3 DNA reads TGTGCCAGCAGTTCCTCAGCGAACACTGAAGCTTTCTTT. Protein product: CASSSSANTEAFF.

The chain recombines TRBV19 with TRBJ1-5; maybe TRBD1 (6 bases). Per the germline V gene, CDR1 is LNHDA and CDR2 is SQIVND (reference sequence). V lost 9 bases, J lost 6 bases, and 21 bases lay in between. The CDR3 spans 15 residues. The chain's CDR3 is CASSEGTRAFQPQHF. The CDR3 DNA is TGTGCCAGCAGCGAGGGGACACGGGCTTTTCAGCCCCAGCATTTT.

This clone was seen more than once but under ten times. The rearrangement links TRBV20-1 to TRBJ2-7; D call uncertain. The CDR3 is made up of 11 amino acids. From germline, CDR1 is DFQATT and CDR2 SNEGSKA (reference sequence). Trimming removed 6 bases from V and 4 bases from J, with 10 bases in between. In DNA form, the CDR3 reads TGCAGTGCCCTTAGTTTGTACGAGCAGTACTTC. The encoded protein is CSALSLYEQYF.

In DNA, the CDR3 is TGTGCCAGCAGCCGGAACACAGATACGCAGTATTTT. This gives the protein CASSRNTDTQYF. This chain uses TRBV14 with TRBJ2-3; D remains ambiguous. CDR1 is SGHDN and CDR2 is FVKESK in the germline V gene. This CDR3 contains 12 residues. V was cut by 4 bases and J by 2 bases, with 4 bases left in between.

This chain uses TRBV6-5 with TRBJ2-7, with D unclear. The V and J ends lost 2 bases and 6 bases respectively, with 20 bases between them. Germline CDR1 and CDR2: MNHEY and SVGAGI. This CDR3 has 16 residues. Here the CDR3 DNA reads TGTGCCAGCAGTTACAATGTTGGATTCCTGGGTGGCGAGCAGTACTTC. Translating gives CASSYNVGFLGGEQYF.